This T cell receptor (beta chain) was found in a study of blood T cell repertoires in COVID-19. Original methodology: For nucleated cells, counts were estimated from reference gene primer amplification. Data came from immunoSEQ multiplex PCR; TCRdb stores just in-frame clones and leaves some out. For V, J and clone size, that table is used; D and trimming come from the DNA. The repertoire includes 110,000 to 150,000 clones, 80% to 85% of them detected once, and more than 6.5% sits in the top ten. This receptor was identified in a human donor in a cohort sampled during active COVID-19. The sequencing sample was made of peripheral blood.

The CDR3 nucleotides read TGCGCCAGCAGTATCCCCCCGGACAGGGCTGGAGAAAAACTGTTTTTT. This sequence encodes CASSIPPDRAGEKLFF. The J gene is TRBJ1-4, the V gene TRBV5-1; 8 bases match TRBD1. V shed 5 bases, J shed 8 bases, and the junction held 14 bases outside the gene matches. CDR3 size: 16 residues. The V gene's germline CDR1 is SGHRS and CDR2 YFSETQ.